This T cell receptor (beta chain) derives from a study of blood T cell repertoires in COVID-19. The CDR3 is made up of 15 amino acids. V was pared by 5 bases and J by 5 bases, with 8 bases of the junction left unmatched. Germline lookup yields CDR1 SEHNR and CDR2 FQNEAQ (reference sequence). Here immunoSEQ multiplex PCR was the method, and the copy in TCRdb shows in-frame clones only, minus some. Seen here are around 250,000 clones, around 84% observed once, and the top ten hold about 16%. The gene calls are TRBV7-9 and TRBJ2-4; 8 bases are a match to TRBD2. This TCR was recovered from a man aged 18 to 35 who had recovered from COVID-19. Source material: PBMCs or T cells enriched from blood (not recorded which). This chain's CDR3 is CASSPTGGTQNIQYF. CDR3 in DNA: TGTGCCAGCAGCCCTACGGGGGGGACCCAAAACATTCAGTACTTC.